The 29 T cell receptor beta chains presented below share a single source sample, sequenced in a study of T cell therapy after organ transplantation. Assay used: immunoSEQ multiplex PCR; TCRdb lists only in-frame clones, some missing. The sample includes 20,000 to 25,000 clones, over 80% of them seen just once. As to time point: 20-29 weeks after completion of therapy. These receptors have no identified antigens. The sample was CD8+ T cells from blood, taken after autologous CMV-specific T cell therapy. All receptors come from a human patient who had received a solid organ transplant and had CMV disease. Some T cells may be supplied by the graft donor.

The CDR3 DNA reads as TGTGCCAGCACCCAGGGGTCTTATGGCTACACCTTC. This translates into CASTQGSYGYTF. The chain is built from TRBV9 and TRBJ1-2; D perhaps matches TRBD1 (6 bases). The CDR3 sequence is 12 residues long. Germline CDR1 and CDR2: SGDLS and YYNGEE. Between the trimmed V and J ends, which lost 6 bases and 5 bases, there was a span of 11 bases.

The J gene is TRBJ2-7, the V gene TRBV11-2; perhaps TRBD1 as D (5 bases). Germline CDR1 SGHAT, CDR2 FQNNGV. The CDR3 covers 15 residues. V lost 5 bases and J lost 2, with 16 bases in between. The CDR3 bases are TGTGCCAGCAGCCTCGGGCCAGGGATACCCTACGAGCAGTACTTC. This translates into CASSLGPGIPYEQYF.

This chain uses TRBV6-4 with TRBJ2-2; 8 nucleotides align to TRBD2. The ends lost 3 bases at V and 5 bases at J; junction bases unmatched: 5. Germline V gene sequence: CDR1 MRHNA, CDR2 SNTAGT. This CDR3 is built from 15 residues. The CDR3 reads CASSETSEGTGELFF. CDR3 sequence (DNA): TGTGCCAGCAGTGAGACTAGCGAGGGAACCGGGGAGCTGTTTTTT.

This chain uses TRBV6-6 with TRBJ1-5; a weak D match, TRBD1 (6 bases). The CDR3 is 16 residues long. V was clipped by 0 bases and J by 1 base, with 10 bases between them. The germline V gene has CDR1 MNHNY and CDR2 SVGAGI (reference sequence). The CDR3 reads CASSYSSGASNQPQHF. In DNA form, the CDR3 reads TGTGCCAGCAGTTACTCGTCAGGGGCAAGCAATCAGCCCCAGCATTTT.

The J gene is TRBJ2-7, the V gene TRBV5-1; D uncertain. CDR3 size: 14 residues. CDR1 SGHRS and CDR2 YFSETQ come from the germline V gene. Trimming removed 0 bases from V and 3 bases from J, with 10 bases in between. The CDR3: CASSLGQFHYEQYF. CDR3 sequence (DNA): TGCGCCAGCAGCTTGGGACAATTTCACTACGAGCAGTACTTC.

The V and J genes are TRBV10-3 and TRBJ1-5, with TRBD1 as a possible D gene (5 bases). Germline V gene data show CDR1 as ENHRY and CDR2 as SYGVKD. Trimming pared 0 bases from V and 4 bases from J, leaving 19 bases between. The CDR3 sequence is 18 residues long. The CDR3 DNA is TGTGCCATCAGTGAGTCCGGGGGGTCAGATTACAGAAATCAGCCCCAGCATTTT. This encodes CAISESGGSDYRNQPQHF.

The genes are TRBV13 and TRBJ2-1, with a tentative D call TRBD1 (6 bases). The V end was cut by 2 bases, the J end by 9 bases, with 14 bases between. CDR1 and CDR2 from the germline V gene are PRHDT and FYEKMQ (reference sequence). The CDR3 spans 14 residues. DNA of the CDR3: TGTGCCAGCAGCTTATGGTGGGGGCCGGGTGAGCAGTTCTTC. It codes for CASSLWWGPGEQFF.

The chain employs TRBV7-9 and TRBJ2-3; 11 bases are shared with TRBD2. The germline V gene encodes CDR1 SEHNR and CDR2 FQNEAQ (reference sequence). V was pared by 3 bases and J by 5 bases, with 4 bases of the junction left unmatched. The CDR3 is 15 residues long. CDR3: CASSFVAGGGDTQYF. For the CDR3, the DNA is TGTGCCAGCAGCTTTGTAGCGGGAGGGGGAGATACGCAGTATTTT.

In this sample, this clone turned up once. J is TRBJ1-2 and V is TRBV7-2; no clear D gene. CDR1 and CDR2 from the germline V gene are SGHTA and FQGNSA. Trimming left V 0 bases short and J 3 bases short, with 8 bases between. The CDR3 spans 14 residues. CDR3 sequence (DNA): TGTGCCAGCAGCTTAGCTGGTGTGGACTATGGCTACACCTTC. Translated, it gives CASSLAGVDYGYTF.

This chain links TRBV19 with TRBJ2-1; D is unclear. Germline V gene sequence: CDR1 LNHDA, CDR2 SQIVND (reference sequence). Deletions cut 2 bases from V and 0 bases from J, with 8 bases between. The CDR3 is made up of 15 amino acids. In nucleotides, the CDR3 is TGTGCCAGTAGTATACGGCCTAGCTCCTACAATGAGCAGTTCTTC. Encoded protein: CASSIRPSSYNEQFF.

The chain combines TRBV7-4 with TRBJ1-6, with 7 bases matching TRBD1. V gave up 3 bases and J gave up 1 base; unmatched junction bases: 6. Germline V gene sequence: CDR1 SGHVT, CDR2 SQSDAQ. The length of the CDR3 is 17 residues. The CDR3 protein is CASSFDREASYNSPLHF. Here the CDR3 DNA reads TGTGCCAGCAGCTTCGACAGGGAAGCTTCCTATAATTCACCCCTCCACTTT.

This clone has only a few counts. V usage is TRBV14 and J usage is TRBJ2-7; D is uncertain. CDR1 is SGHDN and CDR2 is FVKESK in the germline V gene. The V end lost 1 base, the J end lost 7 bases, and 11 bases lay between the germline ends. The CDR3 is 13 amino acids. The CDR3 DNA reads TGTGCCAGCAGCCAAGGACCCGTTAGGGAGCAGTACTTC. It is translated as CASSQGPVREQYF.

By share, this clone ranks as medium-sized. The chain recombines TRBV19 with TRBJ1-2, with a possible D match to TRBD1 (5 bases). Deletions cut 7 bases from V and 4 bases from J, with 13 bases between. The CDR3 contains 13 residues. Germline-derived CDR1 and CDR2 are LNHDA and SQIVND (reference sequence). The CDR3 DNA follows: TGTGCCAGTACTCCCCGGGGCGTCTATGGCTACACCTTC. It yields the protein CASTPRGVYGYTF.

V is TRBV13 and J is TRBJ1-2; D not resolved. V lost 0 bases and J lost 0, with 11 bases in between. The CDR3 runs 16 residues. Germline assignment: CDR1 PRHDT and CDR2 FYEKMQ (reference sequence). The CDR3 protein is CASSLGLRAANYGYTF. In DNA form, the CDR3 reads TGTGCCAGCAGCTTAGGCCTGAGAGCCGCTAACTATGGCTACACCTTC.

The CDR3 sequence: CASSLTGGNEQFF. CDR3 nucleotide sequence: TGTGCCAGCAGCCTTACAGGGGGCAATGAGCAGTTCTTC. V usage is TRBV7-6 and J usage is TRBJ2-1; the match to TRBD1 covers 8 bases. The CDR3 contains 13 residues. The V segment lost 5 bases and the J segment 6 bases; nucleotides outside the gene matches: 3. Germline values: CDR1 SGHVS, CDR2 FNYEAQ.

The chain is built from TRBV5-8 and TRBJ1-2; 7 bases agree with TRBD1. Germline CDR1 is SGHTS and CDR2 is YDEGEE. V trimming: 9 bases; J trimming: 3 bases; junction bases outside the gene matches: 8. CDR3 length: 13 residues. CDR3 nucleotide sequence: TGTGCCACCATCAGGGGGTCTGACTATGGCTACACCTTC. It specifies CATIRGSDYGYTF.

The CDR3 region is CASSHDRGYQPQHF. CDR3 bases: TGTGCCAGCAGTCACGACAGGGGGTATCAGCCCCAGCATTTT. The rearrangement joins TRBV6-1 to TRBJ1-5, with 9 bases lining up with TRBD1. Looked up from germline, CDR1 is MNHNS and CDR2 is SASEGT. Losses at the gene ends were 5 bases for V and 5 bases for J; bases not matched to a gene: 4. CDR3 length: 14 residues.

The gene calls are TRBV4-1 and TRBJ1-2; no clear D gene. Trimming cost V 0 bases and J 8 bases, with 19 bases left between them. Germline V lookup: CDR1 MGHRA, CDR2 YSYEKL. The CDR3 loop spans 16 amino acids. CDR3 DNA: TGCGCCAGCAGCCAAGATAATCGGGGTTCGGAATACGGCTACACCTTC. Translated: CASSQDNRGSEYGYTF.

The V gene is TRBV15, the J gene TRBJ1-5; D uncertain. CDR3 size: 16 residues. V lost 0 bases to trimming and J lost 1 base, with 10 bases between them. Looked up from germline, CDR1 is LNHNV and CDR2 is YYDKDF (reference sequence). The CDR3, as DNA: TGTGCCACCAGCAGAGAACTTACGAGGAGCAATCAGCCCCAGCATTTT. Translating gives CATSRELTRSNQPQHF.

Of note for this clone: The identical CDR3 is also encoded by other nucleotide sequences in the sample. The rearrangement uses TRBV6-5 and TRBJ2-7, with a weak D call TRBD1 (5 bases). Germline-derived CDR1 and CDR2 are MNHEY and SVGAGI. The CDR3 is 14 residues long. V lost 2 bases, J lost 3 bases, and 11 bases lay in between. CDR3 sequence reads: CASSYGAGDYEQYF. The DNA of the CDR3 is TGTGCCAGCAGTTACGGGGCCGGAGACTACGAGCAGTACTTC.

V gene TRBV7-6 combines with J gene TRBJ2-1; the D is unclear. There are 17 residues in the CDR3. Germline V gene lookup returns CDR1 SGHVS and CDR2 FNYEAQ. V lost 1 base and J 0 bases, leaving 13 bases between the germline ends. The CDR3 region is CASSLEADEYSYNEQFF. CDR3 nucleotide sequence: TGTGCCAGCAGCTTAGAGGCAGACGAGTACTCCTACAATGAGCAGTTCTTC.

The chain has TRBV7-9 and TRBJ2-1; 8 positions agree with TRBD2. The trim removed 1 base at V and 3 bases at J, leaving 11 bases unmatched. There are 18 residues in the CDR3. CDR1 and CDR2 from the germline V gene are SEHNR and FQNEAQ (reference sequence). The CDR3 DNA is TGTGCCAGCAGCTTAGATCGTTTCGGACTAGCCGTCTACAATGAGCAGTTCTTC. Its protein product is CASSLDRFGLAVYNEQFF. Together with reference TRBV7-9 and TRBJ2-1, the CDR3 gives the full variable domain: DTGVSQNPRHKITKRGQNVTFRCDPISEHNRLYWYRQTLGQGPEFLTYFQNEAQLEKSRLLSDRFSAERPKGSFSTLEIQRTEQGDSAMYLCASSLDRFGLAVYNEQFFGPGTRLTVL.

The V and J genes are TRBV18 and TRBJ1-2; D is unclear. This CDR3 is built from 13 residues. V lost 3 bases and J lost 0, with 5 bases in between. The germline gives CDR1 KGHSH, CDR2 LQKENI. The DNA for the CDR3 is TGTGCCAGCTCACCCTACGCTAACTATGGCTACACCTTC. This encodes CASSPYANYGYTF.

The genes are TRBV9 and TRBJ2-2; the D gene could be TRBD1 or TRBD2 (5 bases each). This CDR3 has 14 amino acids. V lost 0 bases and J 6 bases, leaving 9 bases between the germline ends. From germline, CDR1 is SGDLS and CDR2 YYNGEE. CDR3 sequence (DNA): TGTGCCAGCAGCGTAGCTACGGGGCCCGGGGAGCTGTTTTTT. As protein: CASSVATGPGELFF.

The V gene is TRBV11-2, the J gene TRBJ2-1, with no clear D. V shed 3 bases and J shed 6 bases, with 0 bases lying between them. The CDR3 consists of 10 residues. Germline-derived CDR1 and CDR2 are SGHAT and FQNNGV. The CDR3 coding sequence is TGTGCCAGCAGCTTCAATGAGCAGTTCTTC. It specifies CASSFNEQFF.

The chain combines TRBV7-8 with TRBJ2-3, with D possibly matching TRBD1 (6 bases). V lost 2 bases and J lost 2, with 11 bases in between. CDR3 size: 15 residues. The germline gives CDR1 SGHVS, CDR2 FQNEAQ. Here the CDR3 DNA reads TGTGCCAGCAGCTTAATGGGACATTACACAGATACGCAGTATTTT. Translating it yields CASSLMGHYTDTQYF.

The sample holds a few counts of this clone. V gene TRBV27 combines with J gene TRBJ2-7, with D possibly being TRBD2 (6 bases). The CDR3 runs 15 residues. Germline V gene lookup returns CDR1 MNHEY and CDR2 SMNVEV (reference sequence). V was clipped by 5 bases and J by 0 bases, with 14 bases between them. The CDR3 spells CASSPLAGHSYEQYF. The CDR3 DNA is TGTGCCAGCAGTCCTTTGGCGGGGCACTCCTACGAGCAGTACTTC.

V gene TRBV4-2 combines with J gene TRBJ2-5, with 8 bases lining up with TRBD2. V was pared by 0 bases and J by 3 bases, with 6 bases of the junction left unmatched. Per germline, CDR1 LGHNA and CDR2 YNFKEQ. The CDR3 consists of 16 residues. This chain's CDR3 is CASSQEIAGKEETQYF. The DNA for the CDR3 is TGTGCCAGCAGCCAAGAGATAGCGGGGAAGGAAGAGACCCAGTACTTC.

This chain's CDR3 is CASSLDLAGAHNEQFF. The CDR3 nucleotides are TGTGCCAGCAGCTTAGACCTAGCGGGAGCCCACAATGAGCAGTTCTTC. The chain joins TRBV7-8 to TRBJ2-1; the match to TRBD2 covers 10 bases. Trimming took 1 base from V and 5 from J; bases not matched to a gene: 5. CDR1 is SGHVS and CDR2 is FQNEAQ in the germline V gene. The CDR3 is 16 amino acids.